The clone carrying this T cell receptor beta chain was seen a single time. Its target is not known. This entry comes from a study of shared clonotypes between healthy human individuals. Study findings and constraints: Generally, estimated richness proved larger in naive subsets than it did in memory subsets.

Participating donors were healthy, HIV-negative adults free of recent acute infections or vaccinations. CD4+ cells underwent separation, giving CD45RA+ naive and CD45RA-negative memory subsets. Only in-frame clones appear in the TCRdb table, and some are missing; sequencing was by immunoSEQ multiplex PCR. The sample has hundreds of thousands of clones, around 72% seen once. The receptor comes from a woman aged 25 to 39 in good health. Sequenced material: memory CD4+ T cells sorted from blood. Subset defined: CD45RA-negative fraction.

Here the CDR3 DNA reads TGTGCCAGCAGTTCGTCCCCCGCCCTTAACTATGGCTACACCTTC. Translation gives CASSSSPALNYGYTF. The gene calls are TRBV27 and TRBJ1-2; D is uncertain. The V end lost 4 bases, the J end lost 1 base, and 13 bases lay between the germline ends. Germline V gene lookup returns CDR1 MNHEY and CDR2 SMNVEV (reference sequence). CDR3 length: 15 residues.